This T cell receptor (beta chain) stems from a study of shared clonotypes between healthy human individuals. Sequencing used immunoSEQ multiplex PCR; TCRdb keeps in-frame clones, though not all of them. The sample lists approximately 2.4 million clones; around 95% were seen once. The CDR3 length is 12 residues. The germline gives CDR1 ENHRY, CDR2 SYGVKD. V was clipped by 9 bases and J by 6 bases; unmatched bases: 4. The receptor was derived from a young man in good health. The chain employs TRBV10-3 and TRBJ1-1, with TRBD1 identical over 10 bases. Sequencing was done on a sample of naive CD4+ T cells sorted from blood. This sample's subset: CD45RA+ positively selected. The CDR3: CAIGQGVSEAFF. DNA for the CDR3: TGTGCCATTGGACAGGGGGTCTCTGAAGCTTTCTTT.